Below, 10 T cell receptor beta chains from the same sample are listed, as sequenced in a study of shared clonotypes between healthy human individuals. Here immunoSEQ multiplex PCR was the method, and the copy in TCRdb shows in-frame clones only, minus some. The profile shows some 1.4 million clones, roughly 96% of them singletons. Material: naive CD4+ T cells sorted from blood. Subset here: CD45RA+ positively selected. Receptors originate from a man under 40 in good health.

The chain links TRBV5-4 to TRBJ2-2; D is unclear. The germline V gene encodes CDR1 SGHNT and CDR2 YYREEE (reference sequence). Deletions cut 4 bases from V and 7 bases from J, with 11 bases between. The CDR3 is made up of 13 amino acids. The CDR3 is CASSVDTGGELFF. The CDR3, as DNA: TGTGCCAGCAGCGTCGACACCGGCGGGGAGCTGTTTTTT.

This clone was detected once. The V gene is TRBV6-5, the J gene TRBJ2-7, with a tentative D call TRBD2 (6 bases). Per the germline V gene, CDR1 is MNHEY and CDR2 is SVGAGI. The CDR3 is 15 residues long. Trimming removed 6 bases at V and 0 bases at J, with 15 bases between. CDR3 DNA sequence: TGTGCCAGCAGCCCACTAGCAGCCTCCTCCTACGAGCAGTACTTC. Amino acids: CASSPLAASSYEQYF.

CDR3: CASSLGQGLESQHF. CDR3 coding DNA: TGTGCCAGTAGTCTCGGACAGGGCCTCGAGTCCCAGCATTTT. The chain carries TRBV19 and TRBJ1-5; 8 positions match TRBD1. This CDR3 has 14 amino acids. Trimming at V came to 5 bases and at J to 11 bases, leaving 11 bases not matched to a gene. The germline gives CDR1 LNHDA, CDR2 SQIVND (reference sequence).

CDR3 bases: TGTGCCAGCAGCTCCCTAGGGGATTTCGCAGATACGCAGTATTTT. Translated, it gives CASSSLGDFADTQYF. This chain uses TRBV7-8 with TRBJ2-3, with D tentatively TRBD1 (5 bases). Germline V CDR1 and CDR2: SGHVS, FQNEAQ. V lost 4 bases to trimming and J lost 4 bases, with 15 bases between them. The length of the CDR3 is 15 residues.

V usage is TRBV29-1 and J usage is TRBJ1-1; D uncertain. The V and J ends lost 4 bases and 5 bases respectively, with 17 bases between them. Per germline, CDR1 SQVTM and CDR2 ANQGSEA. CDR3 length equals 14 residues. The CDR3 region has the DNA TGCAGCGTTGTCGGGCTCGGGATACTTACTGAAGCTTTCTTT. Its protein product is CSVVGLGILTEAFF.

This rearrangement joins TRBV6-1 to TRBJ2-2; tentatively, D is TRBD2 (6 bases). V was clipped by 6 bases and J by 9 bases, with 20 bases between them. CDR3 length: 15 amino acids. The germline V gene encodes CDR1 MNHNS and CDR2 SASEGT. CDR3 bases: TGTGCCAGCAGCGAACAACCTAGCGAAGGTTGGGAGCTGTTTTTT. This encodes CASSEQPSEGWELFF.

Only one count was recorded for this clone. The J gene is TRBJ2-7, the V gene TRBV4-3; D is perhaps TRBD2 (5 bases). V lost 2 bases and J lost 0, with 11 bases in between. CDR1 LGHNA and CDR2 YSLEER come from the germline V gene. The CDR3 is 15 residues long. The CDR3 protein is CASSQSTSSSYEQYF. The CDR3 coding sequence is TGCGCCAGCAGCCAATCCACTAGTAGCTCCTACGAGCAGTACTTC.

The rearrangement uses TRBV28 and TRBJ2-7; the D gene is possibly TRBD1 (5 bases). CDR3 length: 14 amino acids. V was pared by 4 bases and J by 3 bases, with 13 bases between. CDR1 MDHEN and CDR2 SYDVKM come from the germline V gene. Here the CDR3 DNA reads TGTGCCAGCAGTTCCTACCTCAGGGTCTACGAGCAGTACTTC. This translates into CASSSYLRVYEQYF.

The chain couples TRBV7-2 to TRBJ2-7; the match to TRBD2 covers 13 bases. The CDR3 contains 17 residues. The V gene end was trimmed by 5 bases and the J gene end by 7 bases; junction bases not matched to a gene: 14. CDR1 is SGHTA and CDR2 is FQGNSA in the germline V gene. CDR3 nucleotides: TGTGCCAGCAGCGTCGCCGGGACTAGCGGGATGGGTTTGGAGCAGTACTTC. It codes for CASSVAGTSGMGLEQYF. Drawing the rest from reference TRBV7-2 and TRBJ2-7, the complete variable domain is GAGVSQSPSNKVTEKGKDVELRCDPISGHTALYWYRQSLGQGLEFLIYFQGNSAPDKSGLPSDRFSAERTGGSVSTLTIQRTQQEDSAVYLCASSVAGTSGMGLEQYFGPGTRLTVT.

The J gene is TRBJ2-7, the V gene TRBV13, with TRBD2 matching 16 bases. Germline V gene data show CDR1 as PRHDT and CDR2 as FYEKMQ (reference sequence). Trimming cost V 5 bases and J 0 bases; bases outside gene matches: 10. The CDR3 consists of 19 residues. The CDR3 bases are TGTGCCAGCAGCCGACCGGGACTAGCGGGAGGGTGGAACTCCTACGAGCAGTACTTC. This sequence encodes CASSRPGLAGGWNSYEQYF.